This T cell receptor beta chain was documented in a study of regulatory T cells in long-lasting Graves disease. The wider study: Prior antithyroid drug treatment in newly diagnosed Graves' patients lasted under 3 months.

Relying on iRepertoire HTBI primers and Arm-PCR of CDR3 regions, the team built TCR beta libraries. TCRdb reprocessed the multiplex PCR reads via MiXCR and lists one record per CDR3 protein. The profile shows about 560,000 distinct CDR3 sequences, roughly 16% of them singletons. CDR1 and CDR2 (germline): SGHAT, FQNNGV. The V end lost 5 bases, the J end lost 5 bases, and 15 bases lay between the germline ends. The CDR3 is 14 amino acids. Time point denoted: newly diagnosed GD, antithyroid drugs for less than 3 months. PBMC-extracted RNA yielded the TCR library. This clonotype was picked up many times. Its antigen is still unknown. Whole-study results and caveats: Researchers reported studying only peripheral blood, not thyroid tissue.

Separately, the same data were catalogued under a study of T cells in Graves' hyperthyroidism and ophthalmopathy. From that second work: Among clonotypes expanded in thyroid above 0.001, most were also found in blood. Using 13 V-J features, a model discriminated ophthalmopathy from stable hyperthyroidism.

This specimen was peripheral blood mononuclear cells (PBMCs), taken at new diagnosis, from a patient treated with antithyroid drugs. The TCR comes from a man in his late teens or twenties with Graves disease. The rearrangement links TRBV11-2 to TRBJ2-5; D may be TRBD2 (6 bases). CDR3 residues: CASSEAGNLETQYF. CDR3 coding DNA: TGTGCCAGCAGCGAAGCGGGTAACCTGGAGACCCAGTACTTC.